A selection of T cell receptor beta chains follows, all from one sample in a study of blood T cell repertoires in COVID-19. Sequencing was performed with immunoSEQ multiplex PCR; in TCRdb, only in-frame clones are kept and a portion is missing. The sample yields about 140,000 clones, roughly 84% seen once. Input material: peripheral blood. All receptors derive from a woman aged 55-70 years with acute or convalescent COVID-19. CDR3s include the opening cysteine and the closing phenylalanine or tryptophan. The D gene is left open where the match is weak. Where a row states a size, it is once, few, many or the class of an expanded clone; other rows omit it.

CDR3 protein	CDR3 DNA	V gene	clone size	D gene	J gene
CASTLDRSNTGELFF	TGTGCCAGTACGTTGGACAGATCCAACACCGGGGAGCTGTTTTTT	TRBV19	.	.	TRBJ2-2
CASRFGGTKGASETQYF	TGTGCCAGCAGGTTTGGGGGGACAAAGGGGGCCTCGGAGACCCAGTACTTC	TRBV27	.	.	TRBJ2-5
CASSQEEGGRRNEQFF	TGTGCCAGCAGCCAAGAAGAGGGGGGGCGGCGTAATGAGCAGTTCTTC	TRBV4-2	.	.	TRBJ2-1
CASRGYGWGLDTQYF	TGTGCCAGCAGAGGCTATGGTTGGGGGCTCGATACGCAGTATTTT	TRBV27	few	.	TRBJ2-3
CASSQDYRQGLETQYF	TGCGCCAGCAGCCAAGATTATAGGCAGGGCCTGGAGACCCAGTACTTC	TRBV4-1	.	.	TRBJ2-5
CASSTRLASADTQYF	TGTGCCAGTAGTACCAGACTAGCGTCGGCAGATACGCAGTATTTT	TRBV19	.	TRBD2	TRBJ2-3
CATRTGTTEAFF	TGTGCCACCAGGACAGGGACGACTGAAGCTTTCTTT	TRBV28	.	TRBD1	TRBJ1-1
CATEGGTGGADTEAFF	TGTGCCACAGAGGGCGGGACAGGGGGCGCGGACACTGAAGCTTTCTTT	TRBV10-3	once	TRBD1	TRBJ1-1
CASRNQKSGDQYF	TGTGCCAGCAGGAACCAAAAGTCCGGGGACCAGTACTTC	TRBV6-5	.	.	TRBJ2-5
CASSRGGVYEQYF	TGTGCCAGTAGTCGGGGGGGGGTTTACGAGCAGTACTTC	TRBV19	.	TRBD2	TRBJ2-7
CAWNLDRANEKLFF	TGTGCCTGGAACTTGGACAGGGCTAATGAAAAACTGTTTTTT	TRBV30	once	TRBD1	TRBJ1-4
CASRRSQGYEQYF	TGTGCCAGCAGGCGGTCGCAGGGATACGAGCAGTACTTC	TRBV27	.	.	TRBJ2-7
CASSQGYRGTEAFF	TGCGCCAGCAGCCAAGGGTACAGGGGTACTGAAGCTTTCTTT	TRBV4-3	.	TRBD1	TRBJ1-1
CASSLTGKMNTEAFF	TGCGCCAGCAGCTTGACTGGTAAAATGAACACTGAAGCTTTCTTT	TRBV5-1	.	.	TRBJ1-1
CASSSNRGETQYF	TGTGCCAGTAGTTCCAACAGGGGAGAGACCCAGTACTTC	TRBV19	few	TRBD1	TRBJ2-5
CASSQGRTGVNQPQHF	TGCGCCAGCAGCCAAGGACGGACAGGGGTCAATCAGCCCCAGCATTTT	TRBV4-1	.	TRBD1	TRBJ1-5
CASSPTSGGSGELFF	TGTGCCAGCAGCCCGACTAGCGGGGGCTCCGGGGAGCTGTTTTTT	TRBV5-4	.	TRBD2	TRBJ2-2
CASSLGLALGTDTQYF	TGTGCCAGCAGCTTGGGACTGGCCCTGGGCACAGATACGCAGTATTTT	TRBV5-4	.	.	TRBJ2-3
CASSHDTGVAYEQYF	TGTGCCAGCAGCCACGACACAGGGGTGGCCTACGAGCAGTACTTC	TRBV9	once	TRBD1	TRBJ2-7
CAWSADRRGYTIYF	TGTGCCTGGAGCGCGGACAGGAGGGGATACACCATATATTTT	TRBV30	.	TRBD1	TRBJ1-3
CASSPPTGVHEQYF	TGTGCCAGCTCACCACCAACGGGGGTCCACGAGCAGTACTTC	TRBV18	.	.	TRBJ2-7
CATSDGGNTEAFF	TGTGCCACCAGTGACGGGGGGAACACTGAAGCTTTCTTT	TRBV24-1	.	.	TRBJ1-1
CASRVGQGYSNQPQHF	TGTGCCAGTAGAGTCGGACAGGGTTATAGCAATCAGCCCCAGCATTTT	TRBV19	.	TRBD1	TRBJ1-5
CASGPRDRGLSYSNQPQHF	TGTGCCAGCGGACCCCGGGACAGGGGATTGAGCTATAGCAATCAGCCCCAGCATTTT	TRBV28	.	TRBD1	TRBJ1-5
CAWSVGTAYGYTF	TGTGCCTGGAGTGTTGGAACAGCCTATGGCTACACCTTC	TRBV30	.	.	TRBJ1-2
CASSLLSGLPQETQYF	TGTGCCAGCAGCTTGCTCTCAGGACTACCTCAAGAGACCCAGTACTTC	TRBV5-6	.	.	TRBJ2-5
CASSVQAIQETQYF	TGTGCCAGCAGCGTACAGGCTATTCAAGAGACCCAGTACTTC	TRBV9	.	.	TRBJ2-5
CASTPSQRIGYTF	TGTGCCAGCACTCCGTCCCAGCGTATTGGCTACACCTTC	TRBV27	.	.	TRBJ1-2
CASSLDPRGYGYTF	TGTGCCAGCAGCTTAGACCCGCGCGGCTATGGCTACACCTTC	TRBV11-2	.	.	TRBJ1-2
CASSPSTSLEQFF	TGTGCCAGCTCACCCTCGACTAGCCTAGAGCAGTTCTTC	TRBV18	.	TRBD2	TRBJ2-1
CASSPRGAPNSPLHF	TGTGCCAGCAGCCCGCGGGGTGCCCCAAATTCACCCCTCCACTTT	TRBV9	.	.	TRBJ1-6
CASSIRDSSYQPQHF	TGTGCCAGTAGTATCCGAGACAGTTCGTATCAGCCCCAGCATTTT	TRBV19	few	.	TRBJ1-5
CASSRTGSEQYF	TGTGCCAGCAGCCGTACAGGATCCGAGCAGTACTTC	TRBV6-5	.	.	TRBJ2-7
CASRPGRGNQPQHF	TGTGCCAGCAGACCCGGGCGGGGCAATCAGCCCCAGCATTTT	TRBV6-5	.	.	TRBJ1-5
CASSLSGNSPLHF	TGTGCCAGCAGCCTCTCAGGGAATTCACCCCTCCACTTT	TRBV14	.	.	TRBJ1-6
CASSYSGTAYNEQFF	TGTGCCAGCAGTTACTCGGGGACAGCCTACAATGAGCAGTTCTTC	TRBV6-5	.	TRBD1	TRBJ2-1
CASSLYGYEQYF	TGTGCCAGCAGTTTATACGGTTACGAGCAGTACTTC	TRBV27	.	.	TRBJ2-7